Listed below are T cell receptor beta chains from one sample, sequenced in a study of blood T cells in healthy people across ages. Using its own MiXCR run on the 5' RACE reads, TCRdb lists one record per CDR3 protein. The sample lists 780,000 or so distinct CDR3 sequences, 56% occurring once. What was sequenced was blood. All receptors come from a man aged 35 to 55 in good health. Both conserved end residues are part of each CDR3. D genes are given only for firm matches. The size of a clone is reported for some rows only, either as once, few or many, or as a class for expanded clones.

abundance	len	v_gene	j_gene	d_gene	CDR3aa	CDR3nt
.	14	TRBV10-3	TRBJ2-3	.	CAISLQGQADTQYF	TGTGCCATCAGTTTACAGGGACAAGCAGATACGCAGTATTTT
.	14	TRBV20-1	TRBJ2-3	TRBD2	CSAPAGGSTDTQYF	TGCAGTGCCCCAGCGGGAGGTAGCACAGATACGCAGTATTTT
.	15	TRBV24-1	TRBJ2-1	TRBD2	CATGDIPGGRNEQFF	TGTGCCACCGGTGATATTCCCGGGGGGAGGAATGAGCAGTTCTTC
.	17	TRBV7-2	TRBJ1-2	.	CASSLLSASNRAGGYTF	TGTGCCAGCAGCTTACTTTCGGCGTCGAACAGGGCGGGTGGCTACACCTTC
few	21	TRBV11-2	TRBJ2-6	.	CASSHHAVEQGRASGANVLTF	TGTGCCAGCAGCCATCACGCGGTGGAACAGGGACGGGCGTCTGGGGCCAACGTCCTGACTTTC
.	16	TRBV7-8	TRBJ2-5	TRBD2	CASSLRVAGGEETQYF	TGTGCCAGCAGCCTTCGAGTAGCGGGAGGAGAAGAGACCCAGTACTTC
.	14	TRBV24-1	TRBJ2-7	.	CATSDLGPGGGQYF	TGTGCCACCAGTGATTTGGGCCCCGGGGGAGGCCAGTACTTC
.	14	TRBV12-3/TRBV12-4	TRBJ1-6	.	CASSLKGAGSPLHF	TGTGCCAGCAGTTTAAAAGGGGCAGGATCACCCCTCCACTTT
.	15	TRBV28	TRBJ2-5	.	CASSPAVFGRETQYF	TGTGCCAGCAGTCCTGCGGTATTTGGGCGAGAGACCCAGTACTTC
.	17	TRBV7-3	TRBJ1-1	.	CASSLTSGKGKNTEAFF	TGTGCCAGCAGCTTAACGTCAGGCAAGGGTAAGAACACTGAAGCTTTCTTT
.	16	TRBV7-2	TRBJ2-2	TRBD2	CASSAGTSVSTGELFF	TGTGCCAGCAGTGCCGGGACTAGCGTATCAACCGGGGAGCTGTTTTTT
few	13	TRBV11-2	TRBJ2-4	.	CASSIPRGVIQYF	TGTGCCAGCAGCATCCCAAGGGGGGTCATTCAGTACTTC
.	15	TRBV6-5	TRBJ1-3	.	CASSYHTDSGNTIYF	TGTGCCAGCAGTTATCACACTGATTCTGGAAACACCATATATTTT
many	14	TRBV15	TRBJ2-1	.	CATSPPVSWNEQFF	TGTGCCACCAGCCCACCGGTGTCCTGGAATGAGCAGTTCTTC
.	15	TRBV10-3	TRBJ1-2	TRBD1	CAIDRTGQGGDGYTF	TGTGCGATCGACCGAACGGGGCAGGGGGGCGATGGCTACACCTTC
once	12	TRBV29-1	TRBJ2-1	.	CSVEQSYNEQFF	TGCAGCGTTGAGCAGAGTTACAATGAGCAGTTCTTC
few	15	TRBV11-2	TRBJ2-1	.	CASSPGRGVYGEQFF	TGTGCCAGCAGCCCTGGAAGGGGGGTCTATGGTGAGCAGTTCTTC
.	15	TRBV6-6	TRBJ2-7	TRBD1	CASPNGGQGAEEQYF	TGTGCCAGCCCAAATGGGGGACAGGGGGCAGAAGAGCAGTACTTC
few	14	TRBV20-1	TRBJ2-7	.	CSARRPLTPYEQYF	TGCAGTGCTAGGCGGCCGCTTACCCCCTACGAGCAGTACTTC
.	14	TRBV29-1	TRBJ2-1	TRBD1	CSVEGSGTGGMQFF	TGCAGCGTTGAGGGTTCGGGGACAGGGGGAATGCAGTTCTTC
few	14	TRBV28	TRBJ2-7	TRBD1	CASSETGAEYEQYF	TGTGCCAGCAGTGAGACAGGGGCGGAGTACGAGCAGTACTTC
many	13	TRBV7-2	TRBJ2-7	.	CASSLQVENEQYF	TGTGCCAGCAGCTTGCAGGTTGAGAACGAGCAGTACTTC
.	16	TRBV12-3/TRBV12-4	TRBJ2-3	TRBD2	CASSQTRRSGADTQYF	TGTGCCAGCAGTCAAACTAGGAGAAGCGGGGCAGATACGCAGTATTTT
.	14	TRBV7-8	TRBJ1-1	TRBD1	CASSPHRGHTEAFF	TGTGCCAGCAGCCCCCACAGGGGGCACACTGAAGCTTTCTTT
.	14	TRBV24-1	TRBJ2-1	.	CATSDPTGYNEQFF	TGTGCCACCAGTGATCCAACGGGGTACAATGAGCAGTTCTTC
.	12	TRBV20-1	TRBJ2-3	.	CSAAARDNTQYF	TGCAGTGCCGCCGCACGGGATAATACGCAGTATTTT
few	17	TRBV7-9	TRBJ2-5	.	CASSLIGPRRVQETQYF	TGTGCCAGCAGCTTAATCGGCCCTCGCAGGGTCCAAGAGACCCAGTACTTC
.	13	TRBV4-1	TRBJ2-5	.	CASSQGWEDEQYF	TGCGCCAGCAGCCAAGGATGGGAGGATGAGCAGTACTTC
few	15	TRBV7-3	TRBJ2-1	TRBD2	CASSLIAGVYNEQFF	TGTGCCAGCAGCTTAATAGCGGGAGTCTACAATGAGCAGTTCTTC
.	13	TRBV12-3/TRBV12-4	TRBJ2-3	.	CASRPEGRSPQYF	TGTGCCAGCAGACCGGAGGGACGGTCTCCGCAGTATTTT
.	14	TRBV2	TRBJ2-6	.	CASSLTHGANVLTF	TGTGCCAGCAGTTTGACTCATGGGGCCAACGTCCTGACTTTC
.	15	TRBV25-1	TRBJ2-5	.	CASSDARGGGETQYF	TGTGCCAGCAGTGACGCGCGGGGAGGGGGAGAGACCCAGTACTTC
.	14	TRBV20-1	TRBJ2-7	.	CSARAGAGAYEQYF	TGCAGTGCTAGAGCGGGGGCTGGGGCCTACGAGCAGTACTTC
.	16	TRBV9	TRBJ2-1	.	CASSVAPSRVGNEQFF	TGTGCCAGCAGCGTAGCCCCATCCAGGGTGGGAAATGAGCAGTTCTTC
.	16	TRBV15	TRBJ2-1	.	CATRRRNGPSYNEQFF	TGTGCCACCAGGAGGAGAAACGGCCCCTCCTACAATGAGCAGTTCTTC
.	12	TRBV29-1	TRBJ1-2	.	CSVDWGGDGYTF	TGCAGCGTTGACTGGGGCGGGGATGGCTACACCTTC
few	16	TRBV25-1	TRBJ2-4	.	CASSEGGGRSKNIQYF	TGTGCCAGCAGTGAAGGAGGGGGTAGGAGCAAAAACATTCAGTACTTC
.	15	TRBV6-1	TRBJ1-5	TRBD1	CASSEGGQGNQPQHF	TGTGCCAGCAGTGAAGGCGGACAGGGGAATCAGCCCCAGCATTTT
.	14	TRBV7-9	TRBJ1-2	.	CASSFQSGAYGYTF	TGTGCCAGCAGCTTTCAGTCTGGGGCATATGGCTACACCTTC
.	21	TRBV15	TRBJ2-7	TRBD2	CATSRDLPRRWTSGPTYEQYF	TGTGCCACCAGCAGAGATCTCCCCCGTCGGTGGACTAGCGGGCCAACCTACGAGCAGTACTTC
many	15	TRBV24-1	TRBJ2-3	.	CATSEVRGNADTQYF	TGTGCCACCAGTGAGGTTCGGGGTAACGCAGATACGCAGTATTTT
.	13	TRBV5-1	TRBJ2-1	.	CASSIGENNEQFF	TGCGCCAGCAGCATTGGGGAGAACAATGAGCAGTTCTTC
few	14	TRBV12-3/TRBV12-4	TRBJ1-2	TRBD1	CASSRAGTEVGYTF	TGTGCCAGCAGTAGAGCCGGGACAGAGGTGGGCTACACCTTC
.	21	TRBV5-1	TRBJ2-3	TRBD2	CASSLGVPGLARRTYTDTQYF	TGCGCCAGCAGCTTGGGGGTACCGGGACTAGCGCGTAGGACTTACACAGATACGCAGTATTTT
.	14	TRBV11-2	TRBJ1-5	TRBD1	CASSSTGGNQPQHF	TGTGCCAGCAGCTCGACAGGGGGCAATCAGCCCCAGCATTTT
few	18	TRBV9	TRBJ1-1	TRBD1	CASSTRQGGNLMNTEAFF	TGTGCCAGCAGCACCCGACAGGGTGGGAACCTAATGAACACTGAAGCTTTCTTT
.	15	TRBV12-3/TRBV12-4	TRBJ1-1	.	CASSFLPQGRTEAFF	TGTGCCAGCAGTTTCCTCCCCCAGGGGAGGACTGAAGCTTTCTTT
.	15	TRBV3-1	TRBJ2-1	TRBD1	CASSPRTGTVYEQFF	TGTGCCAGCAGCCCCAGGACAGGGACTGTGTATGAGCAGTTCTTC
.	15	TRBV18	TRBJ2-7	.	CASSPGPAIYNEQYF	TGTGCCAGCTCACCAGGGCCGGCCATCTACAATGAGCAGTACTTC
many	15	TRBV7-2	TRBJ2-7	TRBD2	CASSSTGTSGYEQYF	TGTGCCAGCAGCTCAACCGGGACTAGCGGCTACGAGCAGTACTTC
.	14	TRBV20-1	TRBJ2-3	.	CSARAVGAGHTQYF	TGCAGTGCTAGAGCAGTCGGGGCCGGGCATACGCAGTATTTT
.	19	TRBV11-2	TRBJ1-1	TRBD1	CASSLDNGQVRVMNTEAFF	TGTGCCAGCAGCTTAGATAACGGACAGGTTAGAGTCATGAACACTGAAGCTTTCTTT
few	17	TRBV7-2	TRBJ1-4	TRBD1	CASSQNSGQGIGEKLFF	TGTGCCAGCAGTCAAAATTCCGGACAGGGAATAGGAGAAAAACTGTTTTTT
few	14	TRBV25-1	TRBJ2-7	.	CASRDRTASYEQYF	TGTGCCAGCAGGGACCGGACAGCGTCCTACGAGCAGTACTTC